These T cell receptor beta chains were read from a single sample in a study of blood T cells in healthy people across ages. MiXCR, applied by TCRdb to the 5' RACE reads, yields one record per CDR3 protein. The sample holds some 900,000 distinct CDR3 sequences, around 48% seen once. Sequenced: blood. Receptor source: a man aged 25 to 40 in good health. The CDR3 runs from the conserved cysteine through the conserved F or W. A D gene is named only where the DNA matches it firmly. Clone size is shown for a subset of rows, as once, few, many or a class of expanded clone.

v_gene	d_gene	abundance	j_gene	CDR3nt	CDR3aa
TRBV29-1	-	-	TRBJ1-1	TGCAGCGTTGAAGATATCCCCCCTGAGGGAGGGGAGAACACTGAAGCTTTCTTT	CSVEDIPPEGGENTEAFF
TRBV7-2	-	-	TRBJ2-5	TGTGCCAGCAGCTTATCTGTTCGGGACCAAGAGACCCAGTACTTC	CASSLSVRDQETQYF
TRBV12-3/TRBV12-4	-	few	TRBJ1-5	TGTGCCAGCAGTTTCGGACAGTATAATCAGCCCCAGCATTTT	CASSFGQYNQPQHF
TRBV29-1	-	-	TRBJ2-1	TGCAGCGTCCCCAGTGGGACGGGTGGCAATGAGCAGTTCTTC	CSVPSGTGGNEQFF
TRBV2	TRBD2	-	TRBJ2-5	TGTGCCAGCAGTGTATTTGGGGGGGGGAAGGATGAGCAGTACTTC	CASSVFGGGKDEQYF
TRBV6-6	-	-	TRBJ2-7	TGTGCCGGCGCCGGGACGGCCTGGGACGAGCAGTACTTC	CAGAGTAWDEQYF
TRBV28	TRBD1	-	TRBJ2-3	TGTGCCAGCAGAGGCAGGGGGCGTTTCGGCACAGATACGCAGTATTTT	CASRGRGRFGTDTQYF
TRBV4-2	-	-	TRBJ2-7	TGTGCCAGCAGCCGAGTAAGACGGAAAATATACGAGCAGTACTTC	CASSRVRRKIYEQYF
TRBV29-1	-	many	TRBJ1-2	TGCAGCGTTGGCGTGAGCGGCGGCTACACCTTC	CSVGVSGGYTF
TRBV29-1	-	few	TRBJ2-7	TGCAGCGTTTGCGAGCAGTACTTC	CSVCEQYF
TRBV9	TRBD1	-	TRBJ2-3	TGTGCCAGCAGCCTGGGGGGGACAGGGATGGCAGATACGCAGTATTTT	CASSLGGTGMADTQYF
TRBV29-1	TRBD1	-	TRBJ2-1	TGCAGCGTGGGGAAACAGGGGAAGAATGAGCAGTTCTTC	CSVGKQGKNEQFF
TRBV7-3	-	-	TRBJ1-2	TGTGCCAGCAGCTCGCCGACGGGCTATGGCTACACCTTC	CASSSPTGYGYTF
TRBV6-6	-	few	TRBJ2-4	TGTGCCAGCAGCCTCGGACAGCTAGCCAAAAACATTCAGTACTTC	CASSLGQLAKNIQYF
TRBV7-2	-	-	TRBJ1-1	TGTGCCAGCAGCTTATTTAATGATGGTACGACTGAAGCTTTCTTT	CASSLFNDGTTEAFF
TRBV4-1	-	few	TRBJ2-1	TGCGCCAGCAGCCAAGGGAGTGGCGCCTACAATGAGCAGTTCTTC	CASSQGSGAYNEQFF
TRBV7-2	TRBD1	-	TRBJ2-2	TGTGCCAGCAGCTACAGGGGTACCGTTAACACCGGGGAGCTGTTTTTT	CASSYRGTVNTGELFF
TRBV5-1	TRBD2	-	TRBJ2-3	TGCGCCAGCGCAGGCGGGGGGTACACAGATACGCAGTATTTT	CASAGGGYTDTQYF
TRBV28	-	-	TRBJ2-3	TGTGCCAGCAGCAGATACGACAGTCAGGCGTATTTT	CASSRYDSQAYF
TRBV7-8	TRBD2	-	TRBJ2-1	TGTGCCAGCAGCTTAGGCGCTAGCGGTACCTACAATGAGCAGTTCTTC	CASSLGASGTYNEQFF
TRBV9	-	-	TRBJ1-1	TGTGCCAGCAGCGTAGGGTCGGCATTTGTTAACACTGAAGCTTTCTTT	CASSVGSAFVNTEAFF
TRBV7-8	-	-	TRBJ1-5	TGTGCCAGCAGCTTACCAGGGGAAGGTCAGCCCCAGCATTTT	CASSLPGEGQPQHF
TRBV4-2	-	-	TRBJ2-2	TGTGCCAGCAGCCAAGGGACCCAGGGGACCGGGGAGCCGTTTTTT	CASSQGTQGTGEPFF
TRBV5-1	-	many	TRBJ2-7	TGCGCCAGCAGCTTGACAGGAGGGTACGAGCAGTACTTC	CASSLTGGYEQYF
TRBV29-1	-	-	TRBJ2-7	TGCAGCGTGGGGACCCCGCGGAGCTCCTACGAGCAGTACTTC	CSVGTPRSSYEQYF
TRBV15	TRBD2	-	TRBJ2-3	TGTGCCACCAGCAGAGGACTAGCGGGGGGGAGCACAGATACGCAGTATTTT	CATSRGLAGGSTDTQYF
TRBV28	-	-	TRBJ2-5	TGTGCCAGCCGCCCGGCCAGGGGGGAGCAGTACTTC	CASRPARGEQYF
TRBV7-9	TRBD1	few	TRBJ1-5	TGTGCCAGCAGCGAGACAGGGCACGGAAATCAGCCCCAGCATTTT	CASSETGHGNQPQHF